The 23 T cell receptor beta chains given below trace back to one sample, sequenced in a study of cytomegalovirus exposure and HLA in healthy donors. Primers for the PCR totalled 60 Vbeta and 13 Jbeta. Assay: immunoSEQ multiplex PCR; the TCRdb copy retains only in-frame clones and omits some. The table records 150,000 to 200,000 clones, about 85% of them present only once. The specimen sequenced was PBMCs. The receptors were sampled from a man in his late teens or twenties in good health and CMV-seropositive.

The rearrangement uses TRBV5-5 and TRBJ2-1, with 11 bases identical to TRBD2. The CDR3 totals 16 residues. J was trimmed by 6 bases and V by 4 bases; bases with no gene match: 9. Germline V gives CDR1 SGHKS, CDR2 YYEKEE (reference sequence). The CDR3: CASSPPTSGTPNEQFF. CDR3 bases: TGTGCCAGCAGCCCGCCGACTAGCGGGACCCCCAATGAGCAGTTCTTC.

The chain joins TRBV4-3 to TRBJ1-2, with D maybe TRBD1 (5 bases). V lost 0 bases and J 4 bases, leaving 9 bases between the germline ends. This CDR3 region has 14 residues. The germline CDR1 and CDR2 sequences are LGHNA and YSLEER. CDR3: CASSQDLTVYGYTF. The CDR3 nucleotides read TGCGCCAGCAGCCAAGATTTGACAGTCTATGGCTACACCTTC.

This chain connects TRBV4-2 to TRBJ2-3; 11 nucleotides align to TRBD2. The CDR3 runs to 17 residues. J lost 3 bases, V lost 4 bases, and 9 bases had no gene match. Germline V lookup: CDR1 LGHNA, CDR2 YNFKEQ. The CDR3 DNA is TGTGCCAGCAGCCTAAGTAGCGGGGGGGCCCGGACAGATACGCAGTATTTT. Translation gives CASSLSSGGARTDTQYF.

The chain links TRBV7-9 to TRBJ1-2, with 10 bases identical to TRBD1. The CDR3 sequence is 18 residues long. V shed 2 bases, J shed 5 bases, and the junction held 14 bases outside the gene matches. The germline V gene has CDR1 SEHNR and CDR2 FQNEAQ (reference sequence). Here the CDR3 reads CASSLYSNRQGAVYGYTF. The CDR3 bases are TGTGCCAGCAGCTTATATTCGAATCGACAGGGGGCTGTTTATGGCTACACCTTC.

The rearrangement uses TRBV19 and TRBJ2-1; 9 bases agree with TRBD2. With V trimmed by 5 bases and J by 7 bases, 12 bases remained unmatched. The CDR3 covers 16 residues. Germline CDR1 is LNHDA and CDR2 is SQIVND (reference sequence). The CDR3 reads CASSPSQRGVWNEQFF. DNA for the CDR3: TGTGCCAGTAGTCCCTCACAGCGGGGGGTTTGGAATGAGCAGTTCTTC.

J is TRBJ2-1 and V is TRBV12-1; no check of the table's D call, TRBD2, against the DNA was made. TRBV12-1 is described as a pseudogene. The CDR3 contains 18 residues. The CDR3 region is CASSFDLAGGHSYNEQFF. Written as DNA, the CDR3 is TGTGCCAGCAGCTTTGATCTAGCGGGGGGGCACTCCTACAATGAGCAGTTCTTC.

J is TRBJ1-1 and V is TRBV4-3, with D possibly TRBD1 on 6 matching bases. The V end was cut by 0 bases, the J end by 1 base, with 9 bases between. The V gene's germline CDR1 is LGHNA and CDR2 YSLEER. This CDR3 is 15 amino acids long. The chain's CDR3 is CASSQDNRANTEAFF. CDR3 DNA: TGCGCCAGCAGCCAAGACAACAGGGCGAACACTGAAGCTTTCTTT.

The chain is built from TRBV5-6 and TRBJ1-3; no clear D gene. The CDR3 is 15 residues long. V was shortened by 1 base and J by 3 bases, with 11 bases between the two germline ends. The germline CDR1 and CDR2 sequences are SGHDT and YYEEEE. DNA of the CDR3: TGTGCCAGCAGCTTGAAAGTCGGGGTTGGAAACACCATATATTTT. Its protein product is CASSLKVGVGNTIYF.

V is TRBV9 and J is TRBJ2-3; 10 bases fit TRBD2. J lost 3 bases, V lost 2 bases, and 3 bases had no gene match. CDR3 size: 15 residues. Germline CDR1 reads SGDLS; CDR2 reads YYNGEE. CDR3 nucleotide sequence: TGTGCCAGCAGCGTTTGGACTAGCGGAACAGATACGCAGTATTTT. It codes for CASSVWTSGTDTQYF.

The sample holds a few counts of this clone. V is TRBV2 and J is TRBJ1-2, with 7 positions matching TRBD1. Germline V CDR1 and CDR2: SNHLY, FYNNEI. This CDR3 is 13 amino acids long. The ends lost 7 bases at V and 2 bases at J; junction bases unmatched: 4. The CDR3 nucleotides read TGTGCCAGCAACGGACAGGAAAACTATGGCTACACCTTC. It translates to CASNGQENYGYTF.

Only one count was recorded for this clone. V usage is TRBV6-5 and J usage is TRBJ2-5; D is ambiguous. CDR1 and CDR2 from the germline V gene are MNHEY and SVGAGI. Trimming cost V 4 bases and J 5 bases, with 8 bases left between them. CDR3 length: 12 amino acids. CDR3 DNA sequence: TGTGCCAGCAGTTCCGCCCAGGAGACCCAGTACTTC. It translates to CASSSAQETQYF.

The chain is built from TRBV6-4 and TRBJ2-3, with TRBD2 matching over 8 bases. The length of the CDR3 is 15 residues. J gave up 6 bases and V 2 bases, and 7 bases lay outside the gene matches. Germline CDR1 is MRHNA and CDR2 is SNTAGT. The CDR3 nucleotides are TGTGCCAGCAGTGACGGAACGGGGGGGCCGGATACGCAGTATTTT. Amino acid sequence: CASSDGTGGPDTQYF.

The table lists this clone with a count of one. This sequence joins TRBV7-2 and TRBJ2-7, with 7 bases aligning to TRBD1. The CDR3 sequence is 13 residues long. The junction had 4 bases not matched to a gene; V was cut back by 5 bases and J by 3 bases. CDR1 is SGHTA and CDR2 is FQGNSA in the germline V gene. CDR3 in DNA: TGTGCCAGCAGCGTGGGACAGCGCTACGAGCAGTACTTC. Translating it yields CASSVGQRYEQYF.

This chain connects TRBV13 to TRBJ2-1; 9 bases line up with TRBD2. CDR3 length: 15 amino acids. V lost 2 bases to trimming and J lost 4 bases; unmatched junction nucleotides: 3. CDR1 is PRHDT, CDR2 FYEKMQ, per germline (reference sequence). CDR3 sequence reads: CASSLTAGGYNEQFF. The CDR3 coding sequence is TGTGCCAGCAGCTTAACAGCGGGGGGTTACAATGAGCAGTTCTTC. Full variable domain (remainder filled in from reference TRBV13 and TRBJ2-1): AAGVIQSPRHLIKEKRETATLKCYPIPRHDTVYWYQQGPGQDPQFLISFYEKMQSDKGSIPDRFSAQQFSDYHSELNMSSLELGDSALYFCASSLTAGGYNEQFFGPGTRLTVL.

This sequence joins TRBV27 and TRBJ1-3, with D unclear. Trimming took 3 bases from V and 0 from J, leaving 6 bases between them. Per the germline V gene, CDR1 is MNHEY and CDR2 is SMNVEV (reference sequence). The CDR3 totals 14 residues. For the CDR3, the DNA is TGTGCCAGCAGTTTCTCTCCCTCTGGAAACACCATATATTTT. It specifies CASSFSPSGNTIYF.

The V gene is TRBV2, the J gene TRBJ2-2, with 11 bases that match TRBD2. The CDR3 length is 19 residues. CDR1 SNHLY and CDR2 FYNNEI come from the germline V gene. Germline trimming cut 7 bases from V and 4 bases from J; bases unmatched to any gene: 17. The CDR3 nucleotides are TGTGCCAGCACTAGGTCAGAAATAGCGGGGGGGACCGGCACCGGGGAGCTGTTTTTT. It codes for CASTRSEIAGGTGTGELFF.

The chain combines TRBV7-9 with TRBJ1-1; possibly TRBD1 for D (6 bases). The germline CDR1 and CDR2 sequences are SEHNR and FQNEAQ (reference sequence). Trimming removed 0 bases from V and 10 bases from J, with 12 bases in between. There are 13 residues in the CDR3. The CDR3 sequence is CASSLAATGGAFF. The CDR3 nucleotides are TGTGCCAGCAGCTTAGCCGCGACAGGAGGAGCTTTCTTT.

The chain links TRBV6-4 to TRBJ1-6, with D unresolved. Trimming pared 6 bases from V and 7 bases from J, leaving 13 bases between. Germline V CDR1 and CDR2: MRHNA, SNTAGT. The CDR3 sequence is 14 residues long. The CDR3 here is CASSRERRNSPLHF. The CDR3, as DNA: TGTGCCAGCAGCCGGGAGCGCAGGAATTCACCCCTCCACTTT.

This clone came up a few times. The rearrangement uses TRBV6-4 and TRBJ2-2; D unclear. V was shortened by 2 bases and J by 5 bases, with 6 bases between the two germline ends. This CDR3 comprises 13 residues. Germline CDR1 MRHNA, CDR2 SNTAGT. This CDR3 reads CASSDTETGELFF. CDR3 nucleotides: TGTGCCAGCAGTGACACAGAAACCGGGGAGCTGTTTTTT.

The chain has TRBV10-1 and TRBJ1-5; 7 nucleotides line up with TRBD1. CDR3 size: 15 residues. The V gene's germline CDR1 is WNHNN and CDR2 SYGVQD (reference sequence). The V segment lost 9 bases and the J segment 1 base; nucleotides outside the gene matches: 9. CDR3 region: CARPMTGRSNQPQHF. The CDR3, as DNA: TGCGCCAGACCTATGACAGGGCGAAGCAATCAGCCCCAGCATTTT.

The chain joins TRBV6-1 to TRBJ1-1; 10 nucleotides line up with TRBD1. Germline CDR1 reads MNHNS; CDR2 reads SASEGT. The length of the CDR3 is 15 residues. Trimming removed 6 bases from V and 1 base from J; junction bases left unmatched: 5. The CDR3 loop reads CASSQGTGANTEAFF. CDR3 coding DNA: TGTGCCAGCAGCCAAGGGACAGGGGCGAACACTGAAGCTTTCTTT.

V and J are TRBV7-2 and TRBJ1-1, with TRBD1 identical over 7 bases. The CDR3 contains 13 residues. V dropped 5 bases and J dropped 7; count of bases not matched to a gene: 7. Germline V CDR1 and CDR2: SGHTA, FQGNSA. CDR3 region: CASSRRWDSEAFF. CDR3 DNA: TGTGCCAGCAGCCGCCGATGGGACAGTGAAGCTTTCTTT.

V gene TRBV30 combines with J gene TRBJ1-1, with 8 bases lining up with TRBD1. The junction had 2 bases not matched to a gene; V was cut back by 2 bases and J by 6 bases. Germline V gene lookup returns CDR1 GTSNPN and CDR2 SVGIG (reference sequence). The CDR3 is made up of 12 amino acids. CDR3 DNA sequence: TGTGCCTGGAGTCAGACAGGGGCTGAAGCTTTCTTT. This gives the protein CAWSQTGAEAFF.